The next 29 T cell receptor beta chains were all read from a single sample in a study of blood T cell repertoires in COVID-19. Sequenced by immunoSEQ multiplex PCR; TCRdb stores in-frame clones only, minus some. The sample consists of 300,000 or so clones, about nine tenths of them appearing once. Sequencing used PBMCs or T cells enriched from blood (not recorded which). The receptor source for this set is a man in his 60s who had recovered from COVID-19.

The chain has TRBV14 and TRBJ2-3; 7 bases are a match to TRBD2. J lost 0 bases, V lost 3 bases, and 9 bases had no gene match. The CDR3 loop spans 17 amino acids. Germline V gene sequence: CDR1 SGHDN, CDR2 FVKESK. For the CDR3, the DNA is TGTGCCAGCAGCCATGGTTTTACTAGCGTTAGCACAGATACGCAGTATTTT. Amino acids: CASSHGFTSVSTDTQYF.

With respect to this clone: A read error may produce the germline difference seen at one junction end. The chain employs TRBV7-7 and TRBJ2-5; tentative D call: TRBD1 (6 bases). The length of the CDR3 is 13 residues. CDR1 and CDR2 from the germline V gene are SSHAT and FNYEAQ (reference sequence). CDR3 region: CASSIQGTETQYF. The CDR3 region has the DNA TGTGCTAGCAGCATCCAGGGGACGGAGACCCAGTACTTC.

Only a few counts were recorded for this clone. The genes are TRBV19 and TRBJ2-3; D might be TRBD1 (5 bases). The V end was cut by 7 bases, the J end by 1 base, with 18 bases between. This CDR3 has 16 amino acids. CDR1 is LNHDA, CDR2 SQIVND, per germline (reference sequence). In DNA, the CDR3 is TGTGCCAGTACCAGCGTGGGGCCGACTGGCACAGATACGCAGTATTTT. Encoded protein: CASTSVGPTGTDTQYF.

The V and J genes are TRBV9 and TRBJ1-5; TRBD1 is a possible D gene (6 bases). In germline, CDR1 is SGDLS, CDR2 YYNGEE. Trimming took off 7 bases at V and 2 bases at J, with 16 bases between the two ends. The CDR3 totals 15 residues. The CDR3 DNA reads as TGTGCCAGCGGTCCTGGGACATTGGGCAATCAGCCCCAGCATTTT. It yields the protein CASGPGTLGNQPQHF.

J is TRBJ2-1 and V is TRBV5-1; 15 bases match TRBD2. The CDR3 has 17 residues. Germline loops: CDR1 SGHRS, CDR2 YFSETQ. V shed 1 base and J 7 bases; nucleotides not matched to a gene: 6. This CDR3 reads CASSLRRTSGRENEQFF. The CDR3 DNA sequence: TGCGCCAGCAGCTTGCGAAGGACTAGCGGGAGGGAGAATGAGCAGTTCTTC.

The chain is built from TRBV6-2 or TRBV6-3 and TRBJ1-1; 7 positions match TRBD1. The CDR3 is 13 amino acids. V gave up 4 bases and J gave up 11 bases; unmatched junction bases: 10. Per the germline V gene, CDR1 is MNHEY and CDR2 is SVGEGT. The CDR3 loop is CASSFRDREEAFF. In nucleotides, the CDR3 is TGTGCCAGCAGTTTCCGGGACAGAGAAGAGGCTTTCTTT.

The V call is TRBV7-9, the J call TRBJ2-2, with a possible D match to TRBD2 (6 bases). Germline lookup yields CDR1 SEHNR and CDR2 FQNEAQ (reference sequence). CDR3 length equals 12 residues. Trimming cost V 1 base and J 10 bases, with 7 bases left between them. Here the CDR3 reads CASSLEGLELFF. CDR3 in DNA: TGTGCCAGCAGCTTAGAGGGACTGGAGCTGTTTTTT.

V usage is TRBV11-2 and J usage is TRBJ2-5, with D possibly matching TRBD1 (5 bases). Germline V CDR1 and CDR2: SGHAT, FQNNGV. This CDR3 contains 16 residues. V was trimmed by 6 bases and J by 0 bases, leaving 17 bases between them. CDR3 sequence: CASRTGSVGDQETQYF. As DNA, the CDR3 is TGTGCCAGCAGGACTGGGTCCGTAGGGGACCAAGAGACCCAGTACTTC.

This chain links TRBV11-2 with TRBJ1-1, with a possible D match to TRBD1 (6 bases). The CDR3 loop spans 15 amino acids. Trimming shortened V by 4 bases and J by 0 bases, and 12 bases separated the two germline ends. Germline assignment: CDR1 SGHAT and CDR2 FQNNGV. In nucleotides, the CDR3 is TGTGCCAGCAGCTCCGGAGGACAGATGAACACTGAAGCTTTCTTT. Encoded protein: CASSSGGQMNTEAFF.

This clone showed up just once. The chain uses TRBV23-1 and TRBJ2-1; 9 bases align to TRBD2. TRBV23-1 is an open reading frame whose function is uncertain. The CDR3 runs 20 residues. J lost 0 bases, V lost 1 base, and 13 bases had no gene match. Here the CDR3 reads CASSQWHGSGSESSYNEQFF. CDR3 in DNA: TGCGCCAGCAGTCAATGGCATGGTAGCGGGAGTGAGAGCTCCTACAATGAGCAGTTCTTC.

The rearrangement joins TRBV6-2 or TRBV6-3 to TRBJ2-2; TRBD2 matches 11 bases. Germline V gene sequence: CDR1 MNHEY, CDR2 SVGEGT. V trimming: 6 bases; J trimming: 5 bases; junction bases outside the gene matches: 11. The CDR3 runs to 17 residues. The CDR3 here is CASSPLLAGGLTGELFF. Here the CDR3 DNA reads TGTGCCAGCAGCCCATTGCTAGCGGGGGGCCTGACCGGGGAGCTGTTTTTT.

This chain joins TRBV5-4 and TRBJ2-3; D is perhaps TRBD1 (7 bases). The ends were cut back, 0 bases at V and 5 bases at J, with 10 bases in the middle. This CDR3 has 14 amino acids. Germline V gene lookup returns CDR1 SGHNT and CDR2 YYREEE (reference sequence). The CDR3 DNA sequence: TGTGCCAGCAGCTTGGGACAGGGAGGAGATACGCAGTATTTT. It translates to CASSLGQGGDTQYF.

The chain is built from TRBV7-2 and TRBJ1-1; D is uncertain. CDR1 SGHTA and CDR2 FQGNSA come from the germline V gene. This CDR3 has 16 residues. V lost 5 bases and J lost 4, with 20 bases in between. CDR3 nucleotide sequence: TGTGCCAGCAGCACCCGGGATCCCGAACGGGGCACTGAAGCTTTCTTT. Its translation is CASSTRDPERGTEAFF. Full variable domain (missing parts from reference TRBV7-2 and TRBJ1-1): GAGVSQSPSNKVTEKGKDVELRCDPISGHTALYWYRQSLGQGLEFLIYFQGNSAPDKSGLPSDRFSAERTGGSVSTLTIQRTQQEDSAVYLCASSTRDPERGTEAFFGQGTRLTVV.

The chain links TRBV12-1 to TRBJ1-2; TRBD1, the table's D call, lacks a check against the DNA. TRBV12-1 is classified as a pseudogene. The CDR3 runs to 21 residues. In DNA, the CDR3 is TGTGCCAGCAGCTTTAACACCGACAGGGTCCAAGACGGGTTAGAACCCTATGGCTACACCTTC. Its translation: CASSFNTDRVQDGLEPYGYTF.

This chain connects TRBV6-6 to TRBJ1-1; possibly TRBD1 for D (6 bases). V lost 6 bases, J lost 7 bases, and 15 bases lay in between. Per germline, CDR1 MNHNY and CDR2 SVGAGI (reference sequence). CDR3 size: 13 residues. The CDR3 region has the DNA TGTGCCAGCAGACCCAACAGGGCGGGTGAAGCTTTCTTT. As protein: CASRPNRAGEAFF.

The gene calls are TRBV7-2 and TRBJ2-3, with D possibly being TRBD2 (6 bases). The CDR3 covers 16 residues. The V end lost 4 bases, the J end lost 1 base, and 15 bases lay between the germline ends. Germline loops: CDR1 SGHTA, CDR2 FQGNSA. CDR3 coding DNA: TGTGCCAGCAGCTCGCTGAGGAGGGGAGGCACAGATACGCAGTATTTT. It specifies CASSSLRRGGTDTQYF.

The chain uses TRBV10-3 and TRBJ1-3; perhaps TRBD1 as D (6 bases). Trimming left V 10 bases short and J 2 bases short, with 21 bases between. This CDR3 contains 16 residues. In germline, CDR1 is ENHRY, CDR2 SYGVKD. CDR3 in amino acids: CATGGPGEKPGNTIYF. The DNA for the CDR3 is TGTGCCACGGGGGGACCAGGGGAAAAGCCTGGAAACACCATATATTTT.

This rearrangement joins TRBV5-1 to TRBJ2-2; 9 nucleotides line up with TRBD1. The CDR3 spans 14 residues. Per the germline V gene, CDR1 is SGHRS and CDR2 is YFSETQ. With V trimmed by 3 bases and J by 7 bases, 4 bases remained unmatched. The CDR3 bases are TGCGCCAGCAGCTGGACAGGGGTCAGCGGGGAGCTGTTTTTT. It translates to CASSWTGVSGELFF.

V is TRBV21-1 and J is TRBJ1-2. TRBV21-1 is annotated as a pseudogene. There are 20 residues in the CDR3. CDR3 in amino acids: CASSTPGGGLATGPGGGYTF. Here the CDR3 DNA reads TGTGCCAGCAGCACCCCGGGGGGGGGTTTAGCTACCGGCCCTGGAGGTGGCTACACCTTC.

This rearrangement joins TRBV7-9 to TRBJ1-1, with 9 bases identical to TRBD1. Trimming took 1 base from V and 0 from J; bases not matched to a gene: 6. Germline CDR1 SEHNR, CDR2 FQNEAQ (reference sequence). CDR3 size: 17 residues. CDR3 bases: TGTGCCAGCAGCTTAGTGACAGGGGGTAGGGTGAACACTGAAGCTTTCTTT. As protein: CASSLVTGGRVNTEAFF.

The rearrangement uses TRBV18 and TRBJ1-1, with D possibly being TRBD1 (6 bases). The length of the CDR3 is 14 residues. Trimming stripped 2 bases from V and 5 bases from J, with 12 bases between. Germline-derived CDR1 and CDR2 are KGHSH and LQKENI. CDR3 bases: TGTGCCAGCTCACCAACAGGGAGTACAACTGAAGCTTTCTTT. This gives the protein CASSPTGSTTEAFF.

The chain joins TRBV6-1 to TRBJ2-3, with 9 nucleotides matching TRBD2. The CDR3 loop spans 16 amino acids. Per the germline V gene, CDR1 is MNHNS and CDR2 is SASEGT. V was clipped by 2 bases and J by 4 bases; unmatched bases: 7. CDR3 residues: CASSEQFRGRADTQYF. CDR3 sequence (DNA): TGTGCCAGCAGTGAACAATTCCGCGGGAGGGCAGATACGCAGTATTTT.

This chain links TRBV7-8 with TRBJ2-7, with unresolved D. The CDR3 extends over 14 amino acids. Germline CDR1 SGHVS, CDR2 FQNEAQ. The germline V and J ends were trimmed by 4 bases and 0 bases, with 10 bases remaining between them. The CDR3: CASSSGSLSYEQYF. The DNA of the CDR3 is TGTGCCAGCAGCTCCGGGTCCCTCTCCTACGAGCAGTACTTC. Looking up the rest from reference TRBV7-8 and TRBJ2-7 gives the full variable domain: GAGVSQSPRYKVAKRGQDVALRCDPISGHVSLFWYQQALGQGPEFLTYFQNEAQLDKSGLPSDRFFAERPEGSVSTLKIQRTQQEDSAVYLCASSSGSLSYEQYFGPGTRLTVT.

This sequence joins TRBV7-3 and TRBJ2-1; TRBD1 agrees at 12 bases. CDR3 length: 15 amino acids. Trimming cost V 4 bases and J 8 bases; bases outside gene matches: 6. In germline, CDR1 is SGHTA, CDR2 FQGTGA. Here the CDR3 reads CASSSGQGATYEQFF. The CDR3 bases are TGTGCCAGCAGCTCGGGACAGGGGGCAACCTATGAGCAGTTCTTC.

V is TRBV11-3 and J is TRBJ2-2; 11 bases are shared with TRBD1. This CDR3 comprises 16 residues. V trimming: 1 base; J trimming: 4 bases; junction bases outside the gene matches: 2. CDR1 is SGHNT and CDR2 is YENEEA in the germline V gene. As DNA, the CDR3 is TGTGCCAGCAGCTTAGTTGGACAGGGGGCCACCGGGGAGCTGTTTTTT. Its translation: CASSLVGQGATGELFF.

The chain's CDR3 is CASSRTTAANTEAFF. CDR3 sequence (DNA): TGTGCCAGTAGTCGAACGACTGCAGCCAACACTGAAGCTTTCTTT. The chain is built from TRBV19 and TRBJ1-1; unclear D gene. Germline V gene lookup returns CDR1 LNHDA and CDR2 SQIVND (reference sequence). The CDR3 contains 15 residues. V was cut by 5 bases and J by 2 bases, with 15 bases left in between.

The V and J genes are TRBV7-9 and TRBJ2-1; 9 bases are a match to TRBD2. After removal of 1 base from V and 6 bases from J, the junction contained 7 bases not matched to a gene. Germline V gene lookup returns CDR1 SEHNR and CDR2 FQNEAQ (reference sequence). The CDR3 has 16 residues. Here the CDR3 DNA reads TGTGCCAGCAGCTTAGAGGGCGGGGGGGCATCCAATGAGCAGTTCTTC. As protein: CASSLEGGGASNEQFF. The full variable domain, rest sourced from reference TRBV7-9 and TRBJ2-1, is DTGVSQNPRHKITKRGQNVTFRCDPISEHNRLYWYRQTLGQGPEFLTYFQNEAQLEKSRLLSDRFSAERPKGSFSTLEIQRTEQGDSAMYLCASSLEGGGASNEQFFGPGTRLTVL.

The chain links TRBV7-9 to TRBJ1-1; D unresolved. Germline CDR1 is SEHNR and CDR2 is FQNEAQ (reference sequence). Trimming removed 7 bases at V and 1 base at J, with 10 bases between. The CDR3 sequence is 13 residues long. The CDR3 spells CASNRRGNTEAFF. In DNA form, the CDR3 reads TGTGCCAGCAACCGACGGGGGAACACTGAAGCTTTCTTT.

The chain uses TRBV27 and TRBJ2-7, with TRBD2 matching 8 bases. Losses at the gene ends were 5 bases for V and 2 bases for J; bases not matched to a gene: 8. Germline CDR1 is MNHEY and CDR2 is SMNVEV (reference sequence). The CDR3 runs 15 residues. CDR3 amino acids: CASSRGGRDPYEQYF. The CDR3 region has the DNA TGTGCCAGCAGTCGGGGGGGCAGGGACCCCTACGAGCAGTACTTC.